These 22 T cell receptor beta chains were sequenced from one sample in a study of blood T cell repertoires in COVID-19. Profiled with immunoSEQ multiplex PCR; TCRdb holds only in-frame clones, not every one. The data show 190,000 or so clones, roughly nine tenths seen once. Specimen: peripheral blood. All receptors derive from a woman in her seventies with acute or convalescent COVID-19.

This chain links TRBV11-3 with TRBJ1-2; D ambiguous. This CDR3 spans 14 amino acids. Germline V gene sequence: CDR1 SGHNT, CDR2 YENEEA. Trimming left V 5 bases short and J 2 bases short, with 12 bases between. The CDR3: CASSLGHPNYGYTF. CDR3 nucleotides: TGTGCCAGCAGCCTGGGCCACCCAAACTATGGCTACACCTTC.

The V call is TRBV5-1, the J call TRBJ2-1; D gene uncertain. Trimming removed 1 base from V and 7 bases from J, with 9 bases in between. Germline values: CDR1 SGHRS, CDR2 YFSETQ. The CDR3 consists of 13 residues. This chain's CDR3 is CASSLKFGNEQFF. CDR3 DNA: TGCGCCAGCAGCTTGAAGTTCGGGAATGAGCAGTTCTTC.

The V gene is TRBV2, the J gene TRBJ1-3, with 7 positions matching TRBD1. The CDR3 is 17 residues long. After removal of 4 bases from V and 0 bases from J, the junction contained 9 bases not matched to a gene. Germline CDR1 and CDR2: SNHLY and FYNNEI. Here the CDR3 reads CASSGVDRVISGNTIYF. The CDR3 DNA reads as TGTGCCAGCAGTGGTGTAGACAGGGTCATCTCTGGAAACACCATATATTTT.

Only one count was recorded for this clone. The chain carries TRBV11-2 and TRBJ1-1; possible D gene TRBD1, 6 bases. Looked up from germline, CDR1 is SGHAT and CDR2 is FQNNGV. V dropped 4 bases and J dropped 8 bases, with 17 bases sitting between them. The CDR3 sequence is 14 residues long. The CDR3 DNA reads as TGTGCCAGCAGCTATACGGACAGTTCGGGGGAAGCTTTCTTT. Its translation: CASSYTDSSGEAFF.

The chain recombines TRBV28 with TRBJ2-5; 12 bases line up with TRBD1. Germline lookup yields CDR1 MDHEN and CDR2 SYDVKM. The CDR3 has 16 amino acids. With 5 bases clipped from V and 4 bases from J, the junction kept 8 bases outside the gene matches. The CDR3 DNA is TGTGCCAGCAGTGTGGAGGGGACAGGGGGCGGAGAGACCCAGTACTTC. It is translated as CASSVEGTGGGETQYF.

The chain combines TRBV11-2 with TRBJ1-1, with TRBD1 matching over 10 bases. The V segment lost 8 bases and the J segment 5 bases; nucleotides outside the gene matches: 8. Germline CDR1 reads SGHAT; CDR2 reads FQNNGV. There are 14 residues in the CDR3. The CDR3 DNA is TGTGCCAGCGGAGGAGGGACAGGGGTGACTGAAGCTTTCTTT. Translated, it gives CASGGGTGVTEAFF.

The chain combines TRBV6-1 with TRBJ1-1; D call uncertain. Per the germline V gene, CDR1 is MNHNS and CDR2 is SASEGT. Deletions cut 3 bases from V and 1 base from J, with 6 bases between. CDR3 length equals 13 residues. CDR3 sequence reads: CASSERSNTEAFF. The CDR3 nucleotides are TGTGCCAGCAGTGAGAGGTCGAACACTGAAGCTTTCTTT.

The V and J genes are TRBV3-1 (or the pseudogene TRBV3-2) and TRBJ1-1; TRBD1 is a possible D gene (5 bases). The CDR3 is made up of 13 amino acids. Germline V gene lookup returns CDR1 LGHDT and CDR2 YNNKEL (reference sequence). Trimming stripped 3 bases from V and 4 bases from J, with 9 bases between. CDR3 nucleotide sequence: TGTGCCAGCAGCCACAGGGACTCCACTGAAGCTTTCTTT. It codes for CASSHRDSTEAFF.

The chain has TRBV6-1 and TRBJ2-5, with TRBD2 matching over 9 bases. V was pared by 5 bases and J by 1 base, with 5 bases of the junction left unmatched. Germline loops: CDR1 MNHNS, CDR2 SASEGT. The CDR3 spans 15 residues. This CDR3 is CASSQIAGVQETQYF. The CDR3 DNA is TGTGCCAGCAGTCAGATAGCGGGAGTCCAAGAGACCCAGTACTTC.

The J gene is TRBJ1-1, the V gene TRBV28; 10 bases are shared with TRBD1. This CDR3 contains 14 residues. In germline, CDR1 is MDHEN, CDR2 SYDVKM. J was trimmed by 5 bases and V by 7 bases; bases with no gene match: 7. As DNA, the CDR3 is TGTGCCAGCAAAACGACAGGGGGCTCTACTGAAGCTTTCTTT. Encoded protein: CASKTTGGSTEAFF. Full variable domain (remainder filled in from reference TRBV28 and TRBJ1-1): DVKVTQSSRYLVKRTGEKVFLECVQDMDHENMFWYRQDPGLGLRLIYFSYDVKMKEKGDIPEGYSVSREKKERFSLILESASTNQTSMYLCASKTTGGSTEAFFGQGTRLTVV.

This chain connects TRBV10-2 to TRBJ1-6; TRBD1 aligns across 8 bases. There are 14 residues in the CDR3. J was trimmed by 10 bases and V by 5 bases; bases with no gene match: 7. CDR1 and CDR2 (germline): WSHSY, SAAADI. CDR3 in amino acids: CASSPDRGNSPLHF. The CDR3 DNA sequence: TGCGCCAGCAGTCCCGACAGGGGAAACTCACCCCTCCACTTT.

The rearrangement uses TRBV11-2 and TRBJ1-5; TRBD1 might be the D (5 bases). There are 12 residues in the CDR3. The germline V gene has CDR1 SGHAT and CDR2 FQNNGV. The germline V and J ends were trimmed by 5 bases and 10 bases, with 12 bases remaining between them. The CDR3 nucleotides are TGTGCCAGCAGCCTTTGGGGGGGACCCCAGCATTTT. Translation: CASSLWGGPQHF. The full variable domain, completed using reference TRBV11-2 and TRBJ1-5, is EAGVAQSPRYKIIEKRQSVAFWCNPISGHATLYWYQQILGQGPKLLIQFQNNGVVDDSQLPKDRFSAERLKGVDSTLKIQPAKLEDSAVYLCASSLWGGPQHFGDGTRLSIL.

This chain links TRBV6-5 with TRBJ2-1, with TRBD1 identical over 10 bases. Looked up from germline, CDR1 is MNHEY and CDR2 is SVGAGI. The CDR3 loop spans 14 amino acids. With V trimmed by 9 bases and J by 4 bases, 6 bases remained unmatched. This chain's CDR3 is CASTPGQGYNEQFF. The CDR3 nucleotides read TGTGCCAGTACCCCGGGACAGGGGTACAATGAGCAGTTCTTC.

This chain links TRBV2 with TRBJ1-4; possible D gene TRBD1, 5 bases. The germline V gene encodes CDR1 SNHLY and CDR2 FYNNEI. The V end was cut by 6 bases, the J end by 8 bases, with 10 bases between. The CDR3 is 12 residues long. In DNA, the CDR3 is TGTGCCAGCAGGATTGGGGGGGAAAAACTGTTTTTT. Translating it yields CASRIGGEKLFF.

The J gene is TRBJ2-1, the V gene TRBV27, with 10 bases aligning to TRBD2. The length of the CDR3 is 15 residues. The germline V gene encodes CDR1 MNHEY and CDR2 SMNVEV (reference sequence). V shed 7 bases and J 4 bases; nucleotides not matched to a gene: 7. The CDR3 spells CASKSGTSAYNEQFF. DNA for the CDR3: TGTGCCAGCAAATCCGGGACTAGCGCTTACAATGAGCAGTTCTTC.

CDR3 sequence (DNA): TGCGCCAGCAGCTACACAGGGACAGGGTGGGCAGATACGCAGTATTTT. Its protein product is CASSYTGTGWADTQYF. The chain combines TRBV5-1 with TRBJ2-3; 9 nucleotides agree with TRBD1. CDR3 length: 16 residues. CDR1 and CDR2 from the germline V gene are SGHRS and YFSETQ. With V trimmed by 3 bases and J by 4 bases, 9 bases remained unmatched.

V usage is TRBV5-1 and J usage is TRBJ2-7, with 10 bases matching TRBD1. This CDR3 is built from 16 residues. The germline gives CDR1 SGHRS, CDR2 YFSETQ. Trimming cost V 3 bases and J 7 bases; bases outside gene matches: 13. CDR3 region: CASSSFSGTGEREQYF. The CDR3 nucleotides read TGCGCCAGCAGCTCTTTCTCCGGGACAGGGGAGCGGGAGCAGTACTTC.

The chain recombines TRBV2 with TRBJ1-1, with D possibly being TRBD1 (6 bases). CDR3 size: 15 residues. Trimming removed 4 bases from V and 11 bases from J, with 23 bases in between. The V gene's germline CDR1 is SNHLY and CDR2 FYNNEI. This chain's CDR3 is CASSAGTRGPMAAFF. The CDR3 region has the DNA TGTGCCAGCAGTGCTGGGACACGAGGGCCTATGGCGGCTTTCTTT.

The chain recombines TRBV7-8 with TRBJ2-7; weak D call: TRBD1 (6 bases). V gave up 2 bases and J gave up 0 bases, with 14 bases separating them. Germline assignment: CDR1 SGHVS and CDR2 FQNEAQ. This CDR3 has 16 residues. The CDR3 sequence: CASSLSTGISSYEQYF. In nucleotides, the CDR3 is TGTGCCAGCAGCTTATCGACAGGTATCAGCTCCTACGAGCAGTACTTC.

V usage is TRBV30 and J usage is TRBJ1-3; D possibly corresponds to TRBD1 (6 bases). The V gene lost 4 bases and the J gene lost 0 bases, with 19 bases spanning the gap. This CDR3 has 17 amino acids. Germline V CDR1 and CDR2: GTSNPN, SVGIG (reference sequence). In DNA, the CDR3 is TGTGCCTGGAACCCTTGCTGGGGGGGGCACTCTGGAAACACCATATATTTT. Protein sequence: CAWNPCWGGHSGNTIYF.

The chain is built from TRBV20-1 and TRBJ1-2, with a possible D match to TRBD1 (5 bases). Trimming shortened V by 3 bases and J by 1 base, and 24 bases separated the two germline ends. The V gene's germline CDR1 is DFQATT and CDR2 SNEGSKA (reference sequence). The CDR3 contains 18 residues. CDR3 amino acids: CSASNIGRQSFNNYGYTF. CDR3 coding DNA: TGCAGTGCTAGTAATATTGGCCGACAGTCTTTTAATAACTATGGCTACACCTTC.

The rearrangement uses TRBV5-5 and TRBJ2-7, with D perhaps matching TRBD1 (5 bases). CDR3 length: 14 residues. Per germline, CDR1 SGHKS and CDR2 YYEKEE (reference sequence). The germline V and J ends were trimmed by 4 bases and 1 base, with 12 bases remaining between them. The CDR3 nucleotides are TGTGCCAGCAGCCTACCCAGGGTGTCCTACGAGCAGTACTTC. Amino acids: CASSLPRVSYEQYF.